The 10 T cell receptor beta chains presented below share a single source sample, sequenced in a study of T-cell reconstitution after alpha-beta-depleted transplantation in children. Preparing the TCRbeta library involved the use of unique molecular identifiers. A single record per CDR3 protein comes from TCRdb applying MiXCR to the PCR reads. This sample yields about 310,000 distinct CDR3 sequences, of which around 25% are seen a single time; approximately 10% belongs to the top ten. The sequences come from PBMCs, mostly from graft donor cells, collected 180 days after TCRalphabeta/CD19-depleted stem cell transplant. The receptors originated from a male patient younger than 18 who had a stem cell transplant for acute lymphoblastic leukemia, so the T cells may come from the graft donor.

This chain's CDR3 is CATDSGTGVSPKAFF. The CDR3 region has the DNA TGTGCCACCGATTCCGGGACAGGGGTGAGCCCTAAAGCTTTCTTT. V and J are TRBV10-3 and TRBJ1-1, with 10 bases identical to TRBD1. V lost 10 bases, J lost 9 bases, and 17 bases stayed unmatched. CDR3 length: 15 residues. In germline, CDR1 is ENHRY, CDR2 SYGVKD.

This clonotype was seen a few times. The rearrangement uses TRBV29-1 and TRBJ2-3; 16 positions agree with TRBD2. The trim removed 4 bases at V and 14 bases at J, leaving 6 bases unmatched. Germline V gene sequence: CDR1 SQVTM, CDR2 ANQGSEA. The CDR3 spans 13 residues. The CDR3 region has the DNA TGCAGCGTTGTTGAGGGACTAGCGGGAGGGCCGTATTTT. The encoded protein is CSVVEGLAGGPYF.

This clonotype was picked up a small number of times. The chain employs TRBV21-1 and TRBJ2-5; no check of the table's D call, TRBD1, against the DNA was made. TRBV21-1 is a pseudogene. This CDR3 has 16 residues. CDR3 bases: TGTGCCAGCAGCCGACGGAACCGACAGCCCCAAGAGACCCAGTACTTC. Protein product: CASSRRNRQPQETQYF.

In its sample, this clonotype was seen a few times. This rearrangement joins TRBV20-1 to TRBJ2-2; 8 bases map to TRBD2. The J segment lost 3 bases and the V segment lost 3 bases, leaving 6 bases of the junction unmatched. Germline V gene lookup returns CDR1 DFQATT and CDR2 SNEGSKA (reference sequence). The CDR3 is 15 residues long. CDR3 in DNA: TGCAGTGCTAGGAGGCGGGAGGCCTACACCGGGGAGCTGTTTTTT. It is translated as CSARRREAYTGELFF.

The V call is TRBV12-3 or TRBV12-4, the J call TRBJ2-7, with a possible D match to TRBD2 (6 bases). Trimming removed 5 bases at V and 5 bases at J, with 10 bases between. The CDR3 is 12 amino acids. The CDR3 region has the DNA TGTGCCAGCAGTCCTTCGGGGGACGAGCAGTACTTC. This sequence encodes CASSPSGDEQYF.

The sample holds a few counts of this clonotype. V and J are TRBV10-3 and TRBJ2-7; D not resolved. Germline V gene lookup returns CDR1 ENHRY and CDR2 SYGVKD. Trimming took off 4 bases at V and 0 bases at J, with 10 bases between the two ends. This CDR3 comprises 14 residues. The CDR3 loop is CAISARSDSYEQYF. The CDR3, as DNA: TGTGCCATCAGTGCGAGGTCCGACTCCTACGAGCAGTACTTC.

This clonotype occurred a few times. The chain couples TRBV5-1 to TRBJ2-6; 7 bases fit TRBD1. The CDR3 runs to 15 residues. The V and J ends lost 2 bases and 2 bases, in that order; junction bases with no gene match: 1. Per the germline V gene, CDR1 is SGHRS and CDR2 is YFSETQ. CDR3 nucleotide sequence: TGCGCCAGCAGCTTACAGGGGCCTGGGGCCAACGTCCTGACTTTC. Translation: CASSLQGPGANVLTF.

In its sample, this clonotype was seen a few times. The CDR3 DNA reads as TGCGCCAGCAGCTTGAATCTCCTCCGGGACCCTGAAGCTTTCTTT. This sequence encodes CASSLNLLRDPEAFF. The chain recombines TRBV5-1 with TRBJ1-1; D perhaps matches TRBD1 (5 bases). The CDR3 is 15 residues long. Trimming shortened V by 1 base and J by 6 bases, and 16 bases separated the two germline ends. Germline V lookup: CDR1 SGHRS, CDR2 YFSETQ.

This clonotype came up many times. This sequence joins TRBV12-3 or TRBV12-4 and TRBJ2-7, with unresolved D. CDR3 length equals 12 residues. Deletions cut 3 bases from V and 1 base from J, with 4 bases between. CDR3 residues: CASSFISYEQYF. The CDR3 region has the DNA TGTGCCAGCAGTTTTATTTCCTACGAGCAGTACTTC.

The J gene is TRBJ2-1, the V gene TRBV9; the match to TRBD1 covers 9 bases. Trimming removed 1 base from V and 7 bases from J; junction bases left unmatched: 12. Per germline, CDR1 SGDLS and CDR2 YYNGEE. The CDR3 covers 17 residues. The CDR3 sequence: CASSVSTTGGAGNEQFF. The CDR3 DNA sequence: TGTGCCAGCAGCGTATCCACCACAGGGGGCGCGGGGAATGAGCAGTTCTTC.